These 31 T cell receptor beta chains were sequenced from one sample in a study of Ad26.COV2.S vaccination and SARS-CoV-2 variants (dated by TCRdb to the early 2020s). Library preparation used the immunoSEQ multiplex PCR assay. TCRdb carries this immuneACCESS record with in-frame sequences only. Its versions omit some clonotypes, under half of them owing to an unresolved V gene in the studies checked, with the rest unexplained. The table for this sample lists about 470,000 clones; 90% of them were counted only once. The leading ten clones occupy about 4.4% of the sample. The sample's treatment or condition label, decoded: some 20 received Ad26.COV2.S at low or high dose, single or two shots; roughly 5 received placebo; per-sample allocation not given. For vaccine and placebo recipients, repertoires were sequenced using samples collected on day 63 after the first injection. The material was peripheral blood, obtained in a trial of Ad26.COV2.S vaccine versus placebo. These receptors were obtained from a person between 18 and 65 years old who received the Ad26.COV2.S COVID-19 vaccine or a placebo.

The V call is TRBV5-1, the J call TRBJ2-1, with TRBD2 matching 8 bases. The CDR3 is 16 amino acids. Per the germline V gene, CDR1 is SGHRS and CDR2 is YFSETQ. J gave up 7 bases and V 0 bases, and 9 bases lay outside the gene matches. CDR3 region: CASSLASGGLVNEQFF. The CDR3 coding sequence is TGCGCCAGCAGCTTGGCCTCGGGAGGGCTGGTGAATGAGCAGTTCTTC.

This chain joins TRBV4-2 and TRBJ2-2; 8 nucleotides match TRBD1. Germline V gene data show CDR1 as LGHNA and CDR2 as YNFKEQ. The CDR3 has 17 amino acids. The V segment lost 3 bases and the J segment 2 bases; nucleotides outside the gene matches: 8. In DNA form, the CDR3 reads TGTGCCAGCAGCCAGGATTTGACAGGGGCTAACACCGGGGAGCTGTTTTTT. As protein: CASSQDLTGANTGELFF.

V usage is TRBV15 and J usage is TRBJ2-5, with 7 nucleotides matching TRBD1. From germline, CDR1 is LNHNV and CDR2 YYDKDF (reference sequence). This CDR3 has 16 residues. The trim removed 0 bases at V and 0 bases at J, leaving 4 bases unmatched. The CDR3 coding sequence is TGTGCCACCAGCAGAGACTCGGGACAGTACCAAGAGACCCAGTACTTC. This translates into CATSRDSGQYQETQYF.

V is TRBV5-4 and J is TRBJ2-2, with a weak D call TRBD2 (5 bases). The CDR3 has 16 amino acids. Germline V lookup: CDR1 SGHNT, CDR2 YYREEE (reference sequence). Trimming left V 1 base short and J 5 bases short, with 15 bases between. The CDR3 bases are TGTGCCAGCAGCTTGTCGCGCCTAGCCCAAACCGGGGAGCTGTTTTTT. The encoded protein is CASSLSRLAQTGELFF.

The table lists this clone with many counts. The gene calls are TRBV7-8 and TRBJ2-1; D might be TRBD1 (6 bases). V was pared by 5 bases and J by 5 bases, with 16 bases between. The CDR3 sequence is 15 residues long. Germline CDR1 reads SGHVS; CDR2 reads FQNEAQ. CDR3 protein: CASSRDARGHNEQFF. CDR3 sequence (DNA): TGTGCCAGCAGCCGAGACGCCAGGGGCCACAATGAGCAGTTCTTC.

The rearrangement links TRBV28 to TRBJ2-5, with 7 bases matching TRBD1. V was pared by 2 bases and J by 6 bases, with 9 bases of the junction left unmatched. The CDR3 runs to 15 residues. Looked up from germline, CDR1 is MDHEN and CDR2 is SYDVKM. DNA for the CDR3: TGTGCCAGCAGTTTACCGACAGGGTCGGGACAGACCCAGTACTTC. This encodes CASSLPTGSGQTQYF. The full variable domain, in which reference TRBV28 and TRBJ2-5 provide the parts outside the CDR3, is DVKVTQSSRYLVKRTGEKVFLECVQDMDHENMFWYRQDPGLGLRLIYFSYDVKMKEKGDIPEGYSVSREKKERFSLILESASTNQTSMYLCASSLPTGSGQTQYFGPGTRLLVL.

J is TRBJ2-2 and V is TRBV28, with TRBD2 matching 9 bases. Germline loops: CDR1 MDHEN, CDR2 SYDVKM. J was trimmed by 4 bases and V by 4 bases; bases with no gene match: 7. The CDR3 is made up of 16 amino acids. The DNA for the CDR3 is TGTGCCAGCAGTTCGCCTAGCGGGATGGGCACCGGGGAGCTGTTTTTT. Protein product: CASSSPSGMGTGELFF.

The CDR3, as DNA: TGTGCCAGCAGTTTATTGGGACAACCAACTAATGAAAAACTGTTTTTT. It codes for CASSLLGQPTNEKLFF. The chain couples TRBV27 to TRBJ1-4; tentatively, D is TRBD1 (6 bases). Germline V gene data show CDR1 as MNHEY and CDR2 as SMNVEV (reference sequence). V gave up 1 base and J gave up 0 bases, with 9 bases separating them. The CDR3 spans 16 residues.

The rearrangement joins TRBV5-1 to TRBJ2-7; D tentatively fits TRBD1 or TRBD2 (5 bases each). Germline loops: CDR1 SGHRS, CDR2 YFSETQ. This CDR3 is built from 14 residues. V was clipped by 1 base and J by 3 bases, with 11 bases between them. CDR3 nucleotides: TGCGCCAGCAGCTTGCTTGATGGGGGCTACGAGCAGTACTTC. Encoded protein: CASSLLDGGYEQYF.

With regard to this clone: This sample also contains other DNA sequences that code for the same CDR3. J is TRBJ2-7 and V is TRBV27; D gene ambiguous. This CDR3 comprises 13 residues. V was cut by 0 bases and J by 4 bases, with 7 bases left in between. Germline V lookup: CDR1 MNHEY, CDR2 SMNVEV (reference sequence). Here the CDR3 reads CASSLSSGYEQYF. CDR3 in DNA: TGTGCCAGCAGTTTATCGTCGGGTTACGAGCAGTACTTC.

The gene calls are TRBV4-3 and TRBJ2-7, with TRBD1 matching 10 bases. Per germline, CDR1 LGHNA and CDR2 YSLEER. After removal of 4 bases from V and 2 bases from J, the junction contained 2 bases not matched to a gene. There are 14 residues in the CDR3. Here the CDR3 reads CASSPGTGAYEQYF. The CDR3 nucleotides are TGCGCCAGCAGCCCCGGGACAGGGGCCTACGAGCAGTACTTC.

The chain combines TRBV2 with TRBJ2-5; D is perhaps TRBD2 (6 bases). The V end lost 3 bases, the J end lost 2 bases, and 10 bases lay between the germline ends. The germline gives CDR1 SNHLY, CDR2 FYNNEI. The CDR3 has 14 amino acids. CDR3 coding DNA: TGTGCCAGCAGTGACCTAGCGCCTCAAGAGACCCAGTACTTC. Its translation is CASSDLAPQETQYF.

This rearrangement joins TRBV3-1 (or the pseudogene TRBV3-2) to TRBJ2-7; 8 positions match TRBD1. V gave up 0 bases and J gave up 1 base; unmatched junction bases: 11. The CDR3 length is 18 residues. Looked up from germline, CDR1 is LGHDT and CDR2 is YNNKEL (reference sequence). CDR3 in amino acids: CASSQDPGQGVGSYEQYF. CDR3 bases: TGTGCCAGCAGCCAAGACCCCGGACAGGGTGTCGGGTCCTACGAGCAGTACTTC.

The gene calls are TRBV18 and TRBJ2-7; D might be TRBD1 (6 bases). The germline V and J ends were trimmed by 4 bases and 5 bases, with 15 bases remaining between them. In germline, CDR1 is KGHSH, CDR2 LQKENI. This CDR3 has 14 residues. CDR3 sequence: CASSRPQGRDEQYF. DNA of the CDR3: TGTGCCAGCTCACGACCCCAGGGGCGGGACGAGCAGTACTTC.

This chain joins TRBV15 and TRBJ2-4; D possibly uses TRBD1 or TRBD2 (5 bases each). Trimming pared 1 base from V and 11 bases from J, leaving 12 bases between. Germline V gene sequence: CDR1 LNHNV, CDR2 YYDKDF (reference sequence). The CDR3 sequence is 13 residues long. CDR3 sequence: CATSRARQGVQYF. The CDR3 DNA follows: TGTGCCACCAGCAGAGCAAGGCAGGGAGTTCAGTACTTC.

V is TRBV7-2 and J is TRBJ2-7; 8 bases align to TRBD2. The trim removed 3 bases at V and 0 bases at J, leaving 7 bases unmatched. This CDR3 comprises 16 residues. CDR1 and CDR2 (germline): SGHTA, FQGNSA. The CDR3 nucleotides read TGTGCCAGCAGCTTTGACAGCGGGAGCCCCTCCTACGAGCAGTACTTC. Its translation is CASSFDSGSPSYEQYF.

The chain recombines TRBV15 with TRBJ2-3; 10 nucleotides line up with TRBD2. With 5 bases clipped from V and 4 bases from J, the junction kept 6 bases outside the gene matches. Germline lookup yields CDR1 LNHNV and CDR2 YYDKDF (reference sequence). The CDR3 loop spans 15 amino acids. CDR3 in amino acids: CATSGAGGPADTQYF. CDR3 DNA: TGTGCCACCAGCGGAGCGGGAGGGCCGGCAGATACGCAGTATTTT.

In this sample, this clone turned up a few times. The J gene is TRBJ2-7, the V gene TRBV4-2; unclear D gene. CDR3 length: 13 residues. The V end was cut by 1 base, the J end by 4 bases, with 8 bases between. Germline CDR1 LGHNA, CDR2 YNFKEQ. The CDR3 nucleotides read TGTGCCAGCAGCCAAGCCACCTCTTACGAGCAGTACTTC. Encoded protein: CASSQATSYEQYF.

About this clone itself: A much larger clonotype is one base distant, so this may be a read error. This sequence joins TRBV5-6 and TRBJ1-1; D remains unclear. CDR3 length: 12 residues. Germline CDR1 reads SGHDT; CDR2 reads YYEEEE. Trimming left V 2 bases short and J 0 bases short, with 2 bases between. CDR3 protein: CASSLMNTEAFF. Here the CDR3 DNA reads TGTGCCAGCAGCTTAATGAACACTGAAGCTTTCTTT.

In DNA form, the CDR3 reads TGTGCCAGCTCACCACAACAGGGGAGCGACACCGGGGAGCTGTTTTTT. Residues: CASSPQQGSDTGELFF. The chain combines TRBV18 with TRBJ2-2, with 7 bases lining up with TRBD1. Germline V gene data show CDR1 as KGHSH and CDR2 as LQKENI. The V segment lost 1 base and the J segment 3 bases; nucleotides outside the gene matches: 5. This CDR3 is built from 16 residues. Based on the CDR3 plus reference TRBV18 and TRBJ2-2, the full variable domain is NAGVMQNPRHLVRRRGQEARLRCSPMKGHSHVYWYRQLPEEGLKFMVYLQKENIIDESGMPKERFSAEFPKEGPSILRIQQVVRGDSAAYFCASSPQQGSDTGELFFGEGSRLTVL.

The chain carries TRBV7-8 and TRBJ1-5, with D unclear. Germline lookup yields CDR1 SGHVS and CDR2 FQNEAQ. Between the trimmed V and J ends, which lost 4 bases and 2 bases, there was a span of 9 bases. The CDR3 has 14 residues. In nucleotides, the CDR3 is TGTGCCAGCAGCTCGAACCGGGGCAATCAGCCCCAGCATTTT. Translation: CASSSNRGNQPQHF.

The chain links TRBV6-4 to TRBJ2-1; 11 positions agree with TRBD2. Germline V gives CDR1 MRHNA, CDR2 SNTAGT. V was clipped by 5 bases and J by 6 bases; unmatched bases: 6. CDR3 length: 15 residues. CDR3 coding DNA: TGTGCCAGCAGTCCACTAGCGGGAGTGAGCAATGAGCAGTTCTTC. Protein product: CASSPLAGVSNEQFF.

The CDR3 is CASSPTGRISGNTIYF. Written as DNA, the CDR3 is TGTGCCAGCAGCCCCACCGGTAGGATTTCGGGAAACACCATATATTTT. This sequence joins TRBV5-5 and TRBJ1-3; D is unresolved. The CDR3 spans 16 residues. Germline V gives CDR1 SGHKS, CDR2 YYEKEE (reference sequence). V gave up 4 bases and J gave up 4 bases, with 18 bases separating them.

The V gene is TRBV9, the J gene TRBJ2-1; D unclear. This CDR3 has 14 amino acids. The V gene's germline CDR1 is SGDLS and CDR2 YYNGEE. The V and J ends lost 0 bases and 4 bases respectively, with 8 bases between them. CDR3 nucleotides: TGTGCCAGCAGCGTAGTTGGTGGTTACAATGAGCAGTTCTTC. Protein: CASSVVGGYNEQFF.

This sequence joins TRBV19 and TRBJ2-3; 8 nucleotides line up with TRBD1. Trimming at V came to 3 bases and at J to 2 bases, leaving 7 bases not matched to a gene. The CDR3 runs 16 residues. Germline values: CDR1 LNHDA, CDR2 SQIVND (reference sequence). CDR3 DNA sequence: TGTGCCAGTAGTATTTTCTGGACAGGGACCACAGATACGCAGTATTTT. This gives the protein CASSIFWTGTTDTQYF.

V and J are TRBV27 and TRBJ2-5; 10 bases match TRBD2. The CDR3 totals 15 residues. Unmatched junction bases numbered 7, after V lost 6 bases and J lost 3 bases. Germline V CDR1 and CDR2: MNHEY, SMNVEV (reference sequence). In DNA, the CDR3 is TGTGCCAGCAGCGAAGCTAGCGGGAGTGAAGAGACCCAGTACTTC. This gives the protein CASSEASGSEETQYF.

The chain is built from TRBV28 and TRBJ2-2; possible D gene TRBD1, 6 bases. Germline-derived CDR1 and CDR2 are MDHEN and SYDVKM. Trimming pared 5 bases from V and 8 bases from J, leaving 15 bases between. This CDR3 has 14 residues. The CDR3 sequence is CASSTTGSEGELFF. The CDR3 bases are TGTGCCAGCAGTACGACAGGATCCGAAGGGGAGCTGTTTTTT.

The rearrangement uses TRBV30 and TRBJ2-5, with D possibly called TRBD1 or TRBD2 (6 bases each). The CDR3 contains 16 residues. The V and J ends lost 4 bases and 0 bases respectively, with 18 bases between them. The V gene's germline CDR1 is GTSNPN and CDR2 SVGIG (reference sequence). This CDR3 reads CAWTGGGEGDQETQYF. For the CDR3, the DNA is TGTGCCTGGACTGGAGGGGGAGAGGGGGACCAAGAGACCCAGTACTTC.

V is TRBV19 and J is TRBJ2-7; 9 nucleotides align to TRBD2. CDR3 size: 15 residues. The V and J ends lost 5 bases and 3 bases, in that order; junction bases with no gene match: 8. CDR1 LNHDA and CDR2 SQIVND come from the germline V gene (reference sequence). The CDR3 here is CASSPRAGGSYEQYF. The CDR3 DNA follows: TGTGCCAGTAGTCCACGAGCGGGAGGAAGCTACGAGCAGTACTTC.

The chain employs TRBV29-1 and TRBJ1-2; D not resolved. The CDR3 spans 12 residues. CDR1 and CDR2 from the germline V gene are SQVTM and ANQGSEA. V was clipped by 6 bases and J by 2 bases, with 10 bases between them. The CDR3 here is CSVHSPNYGYTF. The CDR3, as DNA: TGCAGCGTCCACAGCCCAAACTATGGCTACACCTTC.

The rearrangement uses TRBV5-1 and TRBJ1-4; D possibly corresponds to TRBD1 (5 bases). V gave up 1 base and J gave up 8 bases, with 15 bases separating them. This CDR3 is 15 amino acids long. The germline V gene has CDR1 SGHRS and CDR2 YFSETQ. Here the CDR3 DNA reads TGCGCCAGCAGCTTGAACGGTCGGGAGGGGGAAAAACTGTTTTTT. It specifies CASSLNGREGEKLFF.